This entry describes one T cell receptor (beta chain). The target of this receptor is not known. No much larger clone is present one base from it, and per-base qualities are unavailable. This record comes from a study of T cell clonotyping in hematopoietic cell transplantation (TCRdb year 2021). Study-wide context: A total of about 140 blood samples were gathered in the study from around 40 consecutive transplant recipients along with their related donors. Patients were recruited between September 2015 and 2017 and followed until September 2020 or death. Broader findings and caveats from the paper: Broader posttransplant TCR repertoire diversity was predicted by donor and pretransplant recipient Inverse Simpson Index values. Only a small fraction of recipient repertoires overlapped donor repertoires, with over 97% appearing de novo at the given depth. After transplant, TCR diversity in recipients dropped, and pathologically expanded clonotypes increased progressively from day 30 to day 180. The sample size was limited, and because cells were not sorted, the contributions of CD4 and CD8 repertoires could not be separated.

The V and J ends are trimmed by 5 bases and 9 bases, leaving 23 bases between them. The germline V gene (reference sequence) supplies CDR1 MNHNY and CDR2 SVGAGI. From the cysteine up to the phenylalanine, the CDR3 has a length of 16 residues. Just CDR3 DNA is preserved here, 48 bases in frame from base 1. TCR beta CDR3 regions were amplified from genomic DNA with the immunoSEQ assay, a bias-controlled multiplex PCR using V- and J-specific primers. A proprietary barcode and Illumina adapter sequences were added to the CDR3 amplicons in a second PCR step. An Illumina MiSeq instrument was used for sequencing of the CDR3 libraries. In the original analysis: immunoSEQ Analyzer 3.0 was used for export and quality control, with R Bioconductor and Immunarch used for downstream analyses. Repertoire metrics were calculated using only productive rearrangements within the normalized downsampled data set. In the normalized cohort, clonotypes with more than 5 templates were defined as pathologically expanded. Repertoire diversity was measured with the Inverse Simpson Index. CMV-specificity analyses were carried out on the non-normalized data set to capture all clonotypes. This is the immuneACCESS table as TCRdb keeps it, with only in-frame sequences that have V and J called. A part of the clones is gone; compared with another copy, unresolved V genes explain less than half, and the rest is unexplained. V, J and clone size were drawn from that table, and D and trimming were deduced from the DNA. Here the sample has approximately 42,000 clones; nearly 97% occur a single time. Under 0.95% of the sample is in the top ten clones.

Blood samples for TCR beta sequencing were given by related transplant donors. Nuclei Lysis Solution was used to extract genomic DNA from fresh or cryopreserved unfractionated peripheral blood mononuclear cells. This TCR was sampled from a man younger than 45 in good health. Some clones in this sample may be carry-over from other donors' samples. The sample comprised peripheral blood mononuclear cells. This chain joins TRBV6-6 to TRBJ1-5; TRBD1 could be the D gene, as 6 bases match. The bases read TGTGCCAGCAGTCAGCCCGACAGGCCCTTCGAGTTGCCCCAGCATTTT. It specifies CASSQPDRPFELPQHF.